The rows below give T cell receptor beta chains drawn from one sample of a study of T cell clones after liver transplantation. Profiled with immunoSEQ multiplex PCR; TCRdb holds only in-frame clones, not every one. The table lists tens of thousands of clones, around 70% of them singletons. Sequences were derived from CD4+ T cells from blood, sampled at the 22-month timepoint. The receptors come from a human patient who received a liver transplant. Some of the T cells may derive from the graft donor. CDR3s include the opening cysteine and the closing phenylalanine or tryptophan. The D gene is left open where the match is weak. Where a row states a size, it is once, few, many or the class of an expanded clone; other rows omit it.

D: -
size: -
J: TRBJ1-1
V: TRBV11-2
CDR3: CASSLDRVAGGTEAFF
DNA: TGTGCCAGCAGCTTAGATCGGGTGGCAGGAGGAACTGAAGCTTTCTTT

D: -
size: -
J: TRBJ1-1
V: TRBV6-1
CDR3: CASRKGDGTEAFF
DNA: TGTGCCAGCAGAAAGGGAGACGGCACTGAAGCTTTCTTT

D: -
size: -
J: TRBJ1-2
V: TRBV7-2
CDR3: CASSLATPGGYTF
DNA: TGTGCCAGCAGCTTAGCGACGCCGGGAGGCTACACCTTC

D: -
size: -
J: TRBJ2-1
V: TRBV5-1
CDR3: CASSPEGGLTNEQFF
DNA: TGCGCCAGCAGCCCCGAAGGGGGTCTGACGAATGAGCAGTTCTTC

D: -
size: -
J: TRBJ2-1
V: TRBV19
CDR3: CASSRDERSLRRSYNEQFF
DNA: TGTGCCAGTAGTAGGGACGAACGTAGCCTCAGAAGGTCCTACAATGAGCAGTTCTTC

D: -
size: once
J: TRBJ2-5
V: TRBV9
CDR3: CASSGPQGVGGAQYF
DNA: TGTGCCAGCAGCGGCCCCCAAGGGGTCGGCGGGGCCCAGTACTTC

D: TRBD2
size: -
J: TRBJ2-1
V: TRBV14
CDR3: CASSHRTSGGYNEQFF
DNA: TGTGCCAGCAGCCACCGGACTAGCGGGGGATACAATGAGCAGTTCTTC

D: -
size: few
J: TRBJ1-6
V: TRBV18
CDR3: CASSPPARGPYSPLHF
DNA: TGTGCCAGCTCACCACCGGCGAGGGGCCCTTATTCACCCCTCCACTTT

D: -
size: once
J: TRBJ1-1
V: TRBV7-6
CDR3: CASSLEQGPGMGPEAFF
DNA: TGTGCCAGCAGCTTGGAACAGGGTCCGGGGATGGGGCCTGAAGCTTTCTTT

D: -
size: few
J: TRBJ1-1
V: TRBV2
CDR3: CASSERTKVEAFF
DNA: TGTGCCAGCAGTGAAAGGACAAAGGTTGAAGCTTTCTTT

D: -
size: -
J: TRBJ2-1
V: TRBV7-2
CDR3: CASSLSYRVDNEQFF
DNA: TGTGCCAGCAGCTTAAGTTATAGGGTTGACAATGAGCAGTTCTTC

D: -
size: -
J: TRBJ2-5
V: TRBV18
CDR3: CASSPPVQETQYF
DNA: TGTGCCAGCTCACCACCGGTCCAAGAGACCCAGTACTTC

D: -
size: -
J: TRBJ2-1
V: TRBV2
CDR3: CASSGERGSYNEQFF
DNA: TGTGCCAGCAGTGGGGAGAGGGGATCCTACAATGAGCAGTTCTTC

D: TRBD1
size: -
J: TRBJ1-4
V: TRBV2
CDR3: CASSVQGQVGEKLFF
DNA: TGTGCCAGCAGTGTTCAAGGACAGGTGGGGGAAAAACTGTTTTTT

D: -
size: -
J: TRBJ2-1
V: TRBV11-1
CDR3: CASSLGLVEQFF
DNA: TGTGCCAGCAGCTTAGGACTAGTTGAGCAGTTCTTC

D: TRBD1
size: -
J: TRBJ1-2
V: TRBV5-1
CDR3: CASSLDRGISDGYTF
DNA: TGCGCCAGCAGCTTAGACAGGGGCATTAGTGATGGCTACACCTTC

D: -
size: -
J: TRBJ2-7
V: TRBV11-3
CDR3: CASSLTAGSSYEQYF
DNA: TGTGCCAGCAGCCTAACAGCGGGCAGTTCCTACGAGCAGTACTTC

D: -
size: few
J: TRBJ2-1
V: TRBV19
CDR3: CASSTLGVSSYNEQFF
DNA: TGTGCCAGTAGTACCCTCGGAGTGAGCTCCTACAATGAGCAGTTCTTC

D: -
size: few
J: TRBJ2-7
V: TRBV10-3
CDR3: CAISRETHEQYF
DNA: TGTGCCATCAGCCGAGAGACCCACGAGCAGTACTTC

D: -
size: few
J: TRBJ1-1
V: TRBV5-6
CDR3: CASSLAGWGNTEAFF
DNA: TGTGCCAGCAGCTTGGCTGGGTGGGGGAACACTGAAGCTTTCTTT

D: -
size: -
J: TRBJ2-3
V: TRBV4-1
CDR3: CASSQDSGRDTQYF
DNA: TGCGCCAGCAGCCAAGATTCAGGGAGAGATACGCAGTATTTT

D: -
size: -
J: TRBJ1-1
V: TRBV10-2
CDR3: CASSDRGAGVRWTEAFF
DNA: TGCGCCAGCAGTGACCGTGGGGCAGGGGTCAGGTGGACTGAAGCTTTCTTT

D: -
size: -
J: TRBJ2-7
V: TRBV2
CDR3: CASLLETDAYEQYF
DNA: TGTGCCAGCCTTCTCGAGACTGATGCCTACGAGCAGTACTTC

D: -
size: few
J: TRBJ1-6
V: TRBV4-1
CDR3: CASSQPGLLGPLHF
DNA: TGCGCCAGCAGCCAACCGGGACTCCTAGGACCCCTCCACTTT

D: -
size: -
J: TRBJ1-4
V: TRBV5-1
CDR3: CASSPGEGNEKLFF
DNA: TGCGCCAGCAGCCCTGGGGAGGGTAATGAAAAACTGTTTTTT

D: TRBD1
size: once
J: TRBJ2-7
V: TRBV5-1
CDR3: CASSYDRAAYEQYF
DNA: TGCGCCAGCAGCTACGACAGGGCGGCCTACGAGCAGTACTTC

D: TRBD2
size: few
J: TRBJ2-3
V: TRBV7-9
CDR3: CASSRTSGGTDTQYF
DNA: TGTGCCAGCAGCCGGACTAGCGGGGGGACAGATACGCAGTATTTT

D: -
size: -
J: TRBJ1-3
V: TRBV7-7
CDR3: CASSLATGSTIYF
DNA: TGTGCCAGCAGCTTAGCGACGGGAAGCACCATATATTTT

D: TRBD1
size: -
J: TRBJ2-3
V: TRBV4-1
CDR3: CASSVRDRDTQYF
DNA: TGCGCCAGCAGCGTCCGGGACAGGGATACGCAGTATTTT

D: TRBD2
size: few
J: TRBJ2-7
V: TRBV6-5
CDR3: CASSLGLAGGYEQYF
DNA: TGTGCCAGCAGTTTGGGACTAGCGGGGGGCTACGAGCAGTACTTC

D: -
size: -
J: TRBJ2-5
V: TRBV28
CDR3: CASSPEETQYF
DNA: TGTGCCAGCAGTCCCGAAGAGACCCAGTACTTC

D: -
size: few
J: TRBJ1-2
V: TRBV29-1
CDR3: CSVVESWDGYTF
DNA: TGCAGCGTTGTCGAATCATGGGATGGCTACACCTTC

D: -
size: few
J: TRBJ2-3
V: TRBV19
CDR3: CAGMPPRTDTQYF
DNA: TGTGCCGGGATGCCACCCCGCACAGATACGCAGTATTTT

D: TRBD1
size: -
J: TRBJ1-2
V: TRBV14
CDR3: CASSLRTGFDYGYTF
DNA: TGTGCCAGCAGCCTCAGGACAGGGTTCGACTATGGCTACACCTTC

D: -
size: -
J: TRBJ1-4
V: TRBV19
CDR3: CASTDPGAGNEKLFF
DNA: TGTGCCAGTACCGACCCAGGGGCTGGTAATGAAAAACTGTTTTTT